This T cell receptor beta chain was documented in a study of T cell changes during pregnancy in multiple sclerosis. V lost 1 base, J lost 3 bases, and 7 bases lay in between. The germline V gene encodes CDR1 SEHNR and CDR2 FQNEAQ (reference sequence). The CDR3 sequence is 14 residues long. This clone has more than one count but fewer than ten. Profiling relied on immunoSEQ multiplex PCR, and the TCRdb table lists in-frame clones only, not all of them. The repertoire consists of approximately 25,000 clones, with roughly 91% occurring once and the leading ten covering 0.74%. The chain is built from TRBV7-9 and TRBJ2-1; D unresolved. The clonotype was recovered from a female donor in good health, enrolled as a control in a pregnancy study. Sequencing was performed on CD4+ T cells from peripheral blood mononuclear cells, taken in the first trimester of pregnancy. The CDR3 is CASSLVGNYNEQFF. The CDR3 bases are TGTGCCAGCAGCTTAGTTGGCAACTACAATGAGCAGTTCTTC.